The next 25 T cell receptor beta chains were all read from a single sample in a study of control samples from healthy donors and cancer patients. The method was immunoSEQ multiplex PCR; TCRdb's version includes in-frame clones alone and lacks a portion of them. The table includes over 120,000 clones, approximately 92% detected once. The source material was blood. These receptors were obtained from a man aged 25-45 years in good health.

The chain is built from TRBV9 and TRBJ1-6, with 7 bases identical to TRBD1. The CDR3 totals 17 residues. Germline CDR1 SGDLS, CDR2 YYNGEE. Trimming took 3 bases from V and 4 from J; bases not matched to a gene: 10. The CDR3 spells CASSAPRRGRYNSPLHF. The CDR3 nucleotides are TGTGCCAGCAGCGCCCCCCGGAGGGGGCGGTATAATTCACCCCTCCACTTT.

Comments on this clone: The same CDR3 can be traced to other DNA sequences in this sample. V is TRBV19 and J is TRBJ1-1; no reliable D call. Looked up from germline, CDR1 is LNHDA and CDR2 is SQIVND (reference sequence). This CDR3 comprises 14 residues. Deletions cut 1 base from V and 1 base from J, with 7 bases between. The CDR3, as DNA: TGTGCCAGTAGTATAGTTTCAGGGAACACTGAAGCTTTCTTT. Protein product: CASSIVSGNTEAFF.

DNA of the CDR3: TGCGCCAGCAGCCAAGGGGGGACACCCGGATGGTACACCTTC. Its translation is CASSQGGTPGWYTF. The chain links TRBV4-1 to TRBJ1-2; TRBD1 is a possible D gene (6 bases). The germline gives CDR1 MGHRA, CDR2 YSYEKL. The CDR3 has 14 residues. V was shortened by 1 base and J by 11 bases, with 17 bases between the two germline ends.

This chain joins TRBV7-8 and TRBJ1-3; a possible D gene is TRBD1 (6 bases). This CDR3 has 16 residues. Germline V lookup: CDR1 SGHVS, CDR2 FQNEAQ. Deletions cut 5 bases from V and 4 bases from J, with 18 bases between. CDR3 sequence reads: CASSRTDRGQGNTIYF. CDR3 sequence (DNA): TGTGCCAGCAGCCGTACGGATCGGGGGCAAGGAAACACCATATATTTT. The whole variable domain, filled in from reference TRBV7-8 and TRBJ1-3, reads GAGVSQSPRYKVAKRGQDVALRCDPISGHVSLFWYQQALGQGPEFLTYFQNEAQLDKSGLPSDRFFAERPEGSVSTLKIQRTQQEDSAVYLCASSRTDRGQGNTIYFGEGSWLTVV.

This clone was found many times. The J gene is TRBJ2-7, the V gene TRBV5-1, with TRBD1 matching over 9 bases. CDR3 length: 14 amino acids. Trimming cost V 5 bases and J 3 bases; bases outside gene matches: 6. From germline, CDR1 is SGHRS and CDR2 YFSETQ. The CDR3 loop is CASSVQGADYEQYF. In DNA form, the CDR3 reads TGCGCCAGCAGTGTACAGGGGGCTGACTACGAGCAGTACTTC.

V and J are TRBV5-6 and TRBJ1-6, with a weak D call TRBD1 (5 bases). The CDR3 loop spans 12 amino acids. V was pared by 0 bases and J by 11 bases, with 6 bases between. The germline CDR1 and CDR2 sequences are SGHDT and YYEEEE. CDR3 coding DNA: TGTGCCAGCAGCTTGGTAGGGGCACCCCTCCACTTT. Its translation: CASSLVGAPLHF. Drawing the rest from reference TRBV5-6 and TRBJ1-6, the complete variable domain is DAGVTQSPTHLIKTRGQQVTLRCSPKSGHDTVSWYQQALGQGPQFIFQYYEEEERQRGNFPDRFSGHQFPNYSSELNVNALLLGDSALYLCASSLVGAPLHFGNGTRLTVT.

The gene calls are TRBV3-1 (or the pseudogene TRBV3-2) and TRBJ1-1; 8 nucleotides agree with TRBD1. CDR3 length: 12 amino acids. Germline lookup yields CDR1 LGHDT and CDR2 YNNKEL (reference sequence). The ends lost 6 bases at V and 9 bases at J; junction bases unmatched: 6. The CDR3 reads CASRGDRTKAFF. CDR3 in DNA: TGTGCCAGCAGGGGGGACAGGACAAAAGCTTTCTTT.

The chain has TRBV24-1 and TRBJ1-2; 9 nucleotides line up with TRBD1. Per germline, CDR1 KGHDR and CDR2 SFDVKD. CDR3 length equals 16 residues. J was trimmed by 3 bases and V by 3 bases; bases with no gene match: 7. The CDR3 loop reads CATSDGGQGLDYGYTF. The DNA of the CDR3 is TGTGCCACCAGTGATGGAGGACAGGGGTTGGACTATGGCTACACCTTC.

The chain has TRBV28 and TRBJ1-5, with 9 nucleotides matching TRBD1. Germline V gives CDR1 MDHEN, CDR2 SYDVKM. This CDR3 contains 14 residues. V shed 3 bases, J shed 6 bases, and the junction held 3 bases outside the gene matches. DNA for the CDR3: TGTGCCAGCAGTTTTCAACAGGGGGCTCAGCCCCAGCATTTT. Translating it yields CASSFQQGAQPQHF. Based on the CDR3 plus reference TRBV28 and TRBJ1-5, the full variable domain is DVKVTQSSRYLVKRTGEKVFLECVQDMDHENMFWYRQDPGLGLRLIYFSYDVKMKEKGDIPEGYSVSREKKERFSLILESASTNQTSMYLCASSFQQGAQPQHFGDGTRLSIL.

The chain employs TRBV7-9 and TRBJ2-1, with 12 bases identical to TRBD2. CDR3 length: 16 residues. Germline loops: CDR1 SEHNR, CDR2 FQNEAQ (reference sequence). Trimming removed 5 bases from V and 2 bases from J; junction bases left unmatched: 4. This CDR3 is CASSPPSGGAYNEQFF. For the CDR3, the DNA is TGTGCCAGCAGCCCACCTAGCGGGGGGGCCTACAATGAGCAGTTCTTC.

V and J are TRBV29-1 and TRBJ1-2; a possible D gene is TRBD1 (5 bases). The CDR3 totals 12 residues. V was trimmed by 6 bases and J by 4 bases, leaving 12 bases between them. The germline CDR1 and CDR2 sequences are SQVTM and ANQGSEA. The CDR3 nucleotides read TGCAGCGTGGGGACTGGCTTCTATGGCTACACCTTC. Protein: CSVGTGFYGYTF.

The chain carries TRBV2 and TRBJ1-5; no clear D gene. CDR1 SNHLY and CDR2 FYNNEI come from the germline V gene. V was trimmed by 7 bases and J by 2 bases, leaving 12 bases between them. The CDR3 is made up of 14 amino acids. In DNA, the CDR3 is TGTGCCAGCATAAGGCAACCAGGCAATCAGCCCCAGCATTTT. Its translation is CASIRQPGNQPQHF.

The rearrangement uses TRBV6-5 and TRBJ1-6; tentatively, D is TRBD1 (5 bases). CDR3 length: 13 amino acids. The ends were cut back, 7 bases at V and 8 bases at J, with 12 bases in the middle. Germline CDR1 MNHEY, CDR2 SVGAGI. CDR3 residues: CASTPGRDSPLHF. As DNA, the CDR3 is TGTGCCAGCACCCCAGGGCGGGATTCACCCCTCCACTTT.

This clone was counted between two and nine times. V gene TRBV5-5 combines with J gene TRBJ2-3, with a tentative D call TRBD2 (6 bases). The CDR3 sequence is 15 residues long. The germline V and J ends were trimmed by 0 bases and 4 bases, with 12 bases remaining between them. CDR1 and CDR2 (germline): SGHKS, YYEKEE (reference sequence). This chain's CDR3 is CASSLAGVSADTQYF. In DNA, the CDR3 is TGTGCCAGCAGCTTGGCGGGGGTAAGCGCAGATACGCAGTATTTT.

CDR3 nucleotide sequence: TGTGCCAGCAGTGAAAGGGGGAACAATCAGCCCCAGCATTTT. Translating gives CASSERGNNQPQHF. The chain is built from TRBV6-1 and TRBJ1-5; possible D gene TRBD1, 6 bases. The V gene lost 2 bases and the J gene lost 3 bases, with 8 bases spanning the gap. This CDR3 is 14 amino acids long. Germline V gene data show CDR1 as MNHNS and CDR2 as SASEGT.

The chain has TRBV3-1 (or the pseudogene TRBV3-2) and TRBJ2-1; 7 positions agree with TRBD2. Germline values: CDR1 LGHDT, CDR2 YNNKEL (reference sequence). The V gene end was trimmed by 3 bases and the J gene end by 2 bases; junction bases not matched to a gene: 7. The CDR3 runs to 16 residues. This CDR3 reads CASSQVGGSPYNEQFF. The DNA for the CDR3 is TGTGCCAGCAGCCAGGTGGGGGGGTCGCCCTACAATGAGCAGTTCTTC.

V usage is TRBV2 and J usage is TRBJ2-2, with 7 positions matching TRBD2. CDR1 SNHLY and CDR2 FYNNEI come from the germline V gene. This CDR3 has 14 amino acids. V trimming: 9 bases; J trimming: 0 bases; junction bases outside the gene matches: 4. CDR3 nucleotides: TGTGCCAGTCGCGGGGGAGCGAACACCGGGGAGCTGTTTTTT. Its protein product is CASRGGANTGELFF.

The J gene is TRBJ1-3, the V gene TRBV15, with no clear D. The CDR3 is made up of 14 amino acids. V was shortened by 0 bases and J by 2 bases, with 5 bases between the two germline ends. CDR1 is LNHNV and CDR2 is YYDKDF in the germline V gene (reference sequence). CDR3 DNA sequence: TGTGCCACCAGCAGAGATGCTACTGGAAACACCATATATTTT. Residues: CATSRDATGNTIYF.

The chain recombines TRBV3-1 (or the pseudogene TRBV3-2) with TRBJ2-2, with 7 bases that match TRBD2. CDR1 LGHDT and CDR2 YNNKEL come from the germline V gene (reference sequence). V lost 0 bases, J lost 0 bases, and 1 base stayed unmatched. The CDR3 runs 16 residues. In DNA, the CDR3 is TGTGCCAGCAGCCAAGACCGGGGGGCGAACACCGGGGAGCTGTTTTTT. Its translation is CASSQDRGANTGELFF.

The chain employs TRBV9 and TRBJ2-1; 13 bases align to TRBD2. The CDR3 length is 16 residues. V dropped 4 bases and J dropped 8; count of bases not matched to a gene: 9. CDR1 and CDR2 (germline): SGDLS, YYNGEE. CDR3 region: CASSPKVLAGGHEQFF. Here the CDR3 DNA reads TGTGCCAGCAGCCCGAAAGTACTAGCGGGGGGGCATGAGCAGTTCTTC.

The CDR3 nucleotides read TGCGCCAGCAGCCATCAGGGAGGTCATGGCTACACCTTC. Translating gives CASSHQGGHGYTF. This chain links TRBV5-1 with TRBJ1-2, with D possibly TRBD1 on 5 matching bases. Germline V gene lookup returns CDR1 SGHRS and CDR2 YFSETQ. Trimming took off 4 bases at V and 6 bases at J, with 13 bases between the two ends. The CDR3 length is 13 residues.

The rearrangement uses TRBV11-2 and TRBJ1-4, with 8 bases matching TRBD1. With V trimmed by 1 base and J by 9 bases, 10 bases remained unmatched. The germline CDR1 and CDR2 sequences are SGHAT and FQNNGV. The CDR3 sequence is 16 residues long. The CDR3 DNA sequence: TGTGCCAGCAGCTTAGGAGGGACAGGCTATAAGAAAAAACTGTTTTTT. Translation gives CASSLGGTGYKKKLFF.

V is TRBV6-2 or TRBV6-3 and J is TRBJ2-7, with 12 bases that match TRBD1. CDR3 size: 15 residues. V lost 2 bases and J lost 5; bases outside the gene matches: 4. Per germline, CDR1 MNHEY and CDR2 SVGEGT. CDR3 residues: CASSYGTGGLDEQYF. CDR3 in DNA: TGTGCCAGCAGTTACGGGACAGGGGGCTTGGACGAGCAGTACTTC.

This rearrangement joins TRBV6-5 to TRBJ2-7; TRBD2 is a possible D gene (5 bases). The CDR3 is 13 amino acids. V lost 6 bases, J lost 7 bases, and 16 bases lay in between. Germline V CDR1 and CDR2: MNHEY, SVGAGI. In DNA form, the CDR3 reads TGTGCCAGCAGGGAGGCATTAAGAGTAGAGCAGTACTTC. This gives the protein CASREALRVEQYF.

This chain connects TRBV6-1 to TRBJ1-3; D is uncertain. V lost 1 base and J lost 0, with 7 bases in between. This CDR3 has 15 amino acids. Germline CDR1 and CDR2: MNHNS and SASEGT. The CDR3 here is CASSEVVSSGNTIYF. CDR3 nucleotide sequence: TGTGCCAGCAGTGAAGTCGTGAGCTCTGGAAACACCATATATTTT.